This T cell receptor beta chain was found in a study of beta chain features in type 1 diabetes. Findings and caveats of the study: Shorter TCRB CDR3s, moderately but significantly so, were found in Type 1 diabetes patients in all four CD4+ subsets.

Note on this clone: As yet, its antigen is unknown.

Every bit of the isolated RNA underwent reverse transcription, so sequencing read expressed TCRB transcripts. For naive, central memory and regulatory T cell samples, reads averaged roughly 3.5 million. TCRdb's table, derived via immunoSEQ multiplex PCR, lists solely in-frame clones and lacks some. The table lists under 850,000 clones, roughly an eighth of them singletons. The CDR3 has 14 residues. Germline CDR1 and CDR2: SGHVS and FQNEAQ. V shed 4 bases, J shed 3 bases, and the junction held 2 bases outside the gene matches. Sorted populations all had greater than 95% purity. This chain joins TRBV7-8 and TRBJ1-1; TRBD1 matches at 10 bases. What was sequenced was naive CD4+ T cells from blood. The receptor was isolated from a man younger than 30 with type 1 diabetes. This CDR3 reads CASSSDRGDTEAFF. CDR3 nucleotide sequence: TGTGCCAGCAGCTCGGACAGGGGGGACACTGAAGCTTTCTTT.